This TCR beta chain appears in the sequencing data of a study of blood T cell repertoires in COVID-19. The CDR3 sequence is 15 residues long. The V gene lost 2 bases and the J gene lost 5 bases, with 14 bases spanning the gap. The germline V gene has CDR1 SGDLS and CDR2 YYNGEE. The table lists this clone with a few counts. Clones were read by immunoSEQ multiplex PCR, and TCRdb kept only the in-frame ones, dropping some. The profile shows approximately 140,000 clones, 84% of them singletons. What was sequenced was peripheral blood. This chain connects TRBV9 to TRBJ2-1, with a weak D call TRBD2 (6 bases). This TCR came from a woman older than 75 in a cohort sampled during active or convalescent COVID-19. The CDR3 coding sequence is TGTGCCAGCAGCGTCGGGGGTCCTCCTAACAATGAGCAGTTCTTC. Translated: CASSVGGPPNNEQFF.